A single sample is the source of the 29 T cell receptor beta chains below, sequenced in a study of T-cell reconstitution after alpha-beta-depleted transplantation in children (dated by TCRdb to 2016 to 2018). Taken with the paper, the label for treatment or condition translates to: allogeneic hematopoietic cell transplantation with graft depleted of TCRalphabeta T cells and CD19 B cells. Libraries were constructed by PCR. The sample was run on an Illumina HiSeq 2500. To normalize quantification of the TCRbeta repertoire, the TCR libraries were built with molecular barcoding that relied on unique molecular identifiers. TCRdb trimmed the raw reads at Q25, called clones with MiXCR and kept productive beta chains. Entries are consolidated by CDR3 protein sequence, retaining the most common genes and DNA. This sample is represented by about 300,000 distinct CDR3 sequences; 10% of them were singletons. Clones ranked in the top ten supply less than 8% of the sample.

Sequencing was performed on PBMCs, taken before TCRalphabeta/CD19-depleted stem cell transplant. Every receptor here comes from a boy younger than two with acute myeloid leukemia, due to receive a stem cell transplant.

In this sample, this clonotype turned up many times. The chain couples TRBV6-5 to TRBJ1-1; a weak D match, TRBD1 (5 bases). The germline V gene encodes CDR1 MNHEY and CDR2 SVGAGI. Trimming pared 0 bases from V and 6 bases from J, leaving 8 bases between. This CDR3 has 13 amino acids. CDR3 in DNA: TGTGCCAGCAGTTACTCAGGGACCTCTGAAGCTTTCTTT. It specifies CASSYSGTSEAFF.

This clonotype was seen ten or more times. The CDR3 DNA sequence: TGTGCCAGTAGTAAAACAGACTATGGCTACACCTTC. Encoded protein: CASSKTDYGYTF. The rearrangement uses TRBV19 and TRBJ1-2; D call uncertain. Trimming took off 4 bases at V and 3 bases at J, with 6 bases between the two ends. This CDR3 region has 12 residues. CDR1 LNHDA and CDR2 SQIVND come from the germline V gene (reference sequence). Supplemented by reference TRBV19 and TRBJ1-2, the full variable domain reads DGGITQSPKYLFRKEGQNVTLSCEQNLNHDAMYWYRQDPGQGLRLIYYSQIVNDFQKGDIAEGYSVSREKKESFPLTVTSAQKNPTAFYLCASSKTDYGYTFGSGTRLTVV.

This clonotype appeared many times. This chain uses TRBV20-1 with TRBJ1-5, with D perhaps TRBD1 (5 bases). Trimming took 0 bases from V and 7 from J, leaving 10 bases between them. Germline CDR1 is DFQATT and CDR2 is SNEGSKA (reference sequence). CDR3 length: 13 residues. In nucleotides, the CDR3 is TGCAGTGCTAGAGACGAAGGGGAACAGCCCCAGCATTTT. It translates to CSARDEGEQPQHF.

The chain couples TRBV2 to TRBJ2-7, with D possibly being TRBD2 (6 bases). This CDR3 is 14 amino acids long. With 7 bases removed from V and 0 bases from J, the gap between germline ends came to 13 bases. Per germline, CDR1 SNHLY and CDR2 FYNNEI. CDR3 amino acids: CASTRGKNSYEQYF. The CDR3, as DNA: TGTGCCAGCACTCGGGGGAAAAACTCCTACGAGCAGTACTTC.

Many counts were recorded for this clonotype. The CDR3 loop is CASSQPGLAPLEQFF. The CDR3 nucleotides are TGTGCCAGCAGCCAACCGGGACTAGCTCCGCTGGAGCAGTTCTTC. V usage is TRBV14 and J usage is TRBJ2-1; TRBD2 agrees at 9 bases. Germline V gene lookup returns CDR1 SGHDN and CDR2 FVKESK. This CDR3 spans 15 amino acids. Trimming removed 2 bases from V and 10 bases from J; junction bases left unmatched: 9.

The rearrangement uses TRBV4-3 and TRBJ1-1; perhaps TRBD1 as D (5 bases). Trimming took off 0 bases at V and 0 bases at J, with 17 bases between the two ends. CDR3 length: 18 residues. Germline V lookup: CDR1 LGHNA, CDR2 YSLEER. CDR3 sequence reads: CASSQDDQGSNLNTEAFF. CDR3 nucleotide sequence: TGCGCCAGCAGCCAAGATGATCAGGGTAGTAATTTGAACACTGAAGCTTTCTTT.

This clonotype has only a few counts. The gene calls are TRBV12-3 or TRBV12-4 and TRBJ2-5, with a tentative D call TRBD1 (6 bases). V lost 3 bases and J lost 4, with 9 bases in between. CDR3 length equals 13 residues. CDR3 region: CASSFNRAETQYF. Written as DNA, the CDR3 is TGTGCCAGCAGTTTTAACAGGGCAGAGACCCAGTACTTC.

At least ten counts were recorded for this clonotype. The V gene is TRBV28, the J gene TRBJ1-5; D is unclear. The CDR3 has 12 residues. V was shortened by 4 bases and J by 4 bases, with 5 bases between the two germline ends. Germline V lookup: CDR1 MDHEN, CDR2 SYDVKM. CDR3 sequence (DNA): TGTGCCAGCAGTTCCGAGAATCAGCCCCAGCATTTT. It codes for CASSSENQPQHF.

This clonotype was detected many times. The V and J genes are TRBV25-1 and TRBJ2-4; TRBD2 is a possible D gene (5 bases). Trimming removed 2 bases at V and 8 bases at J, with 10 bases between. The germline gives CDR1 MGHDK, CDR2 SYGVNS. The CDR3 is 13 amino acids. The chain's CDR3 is CASSEPGKHIQYF. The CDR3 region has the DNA TGTGCCAGCAGTGAACCCGGGAAGCACATTCAGTACTTC. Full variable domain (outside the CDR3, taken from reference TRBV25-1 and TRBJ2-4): EADIYQTPRYLVIGTGKKITLECSQTMGHDKMYWYQQDPGMELHLIHYSYGVNSTEKGDLSSESTVSRIRTEHFPLTLESARPSHTSQYLCASSEPGKHIQYFGAGTRLSVL.

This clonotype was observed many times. For the CDR3, the DNA is TGTGCCAGCACCCCCGATCATGGATACAATGAGCAGTTCTTC. This codes for CASTPDHGYNEQFF. The rearrangement joins TRBV7-2 to TRBJ2-1, with D hard to call. The CDR3 consists of 14 residues. CDR1 is SGHTA and CDR2 is FQGNSA in the germline V gene. Deletions cut 7 bases from V and 4 bases from J, with 14 bases between.

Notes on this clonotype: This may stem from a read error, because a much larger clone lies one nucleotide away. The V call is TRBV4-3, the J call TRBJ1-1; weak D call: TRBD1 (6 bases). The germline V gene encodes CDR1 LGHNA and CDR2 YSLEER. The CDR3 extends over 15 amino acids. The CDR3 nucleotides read TGCGCCAGCAGGCAAGGGGGGGCTTTGAACACTGAAGCTTTCTTT. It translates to CASRQGGALNTEAFF.

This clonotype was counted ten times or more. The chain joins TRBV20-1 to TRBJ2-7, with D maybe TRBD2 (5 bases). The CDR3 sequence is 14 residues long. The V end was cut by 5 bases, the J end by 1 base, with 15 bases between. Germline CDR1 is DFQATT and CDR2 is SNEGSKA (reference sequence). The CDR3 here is CSAGNPGISYEQYF. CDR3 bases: TGCAGTGCTGGTAACCCCGGGATATCCTACGAGCAGTACTTC.

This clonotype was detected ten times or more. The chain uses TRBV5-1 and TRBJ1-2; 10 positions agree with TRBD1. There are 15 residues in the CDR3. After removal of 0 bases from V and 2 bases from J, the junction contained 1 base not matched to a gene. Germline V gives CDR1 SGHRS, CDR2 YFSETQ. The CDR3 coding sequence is TGCGCCAGCAGCTTGGGGGGACAGGGGAACTATGGCTACACCTTC. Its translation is CASSLGGQGNYGYTF.

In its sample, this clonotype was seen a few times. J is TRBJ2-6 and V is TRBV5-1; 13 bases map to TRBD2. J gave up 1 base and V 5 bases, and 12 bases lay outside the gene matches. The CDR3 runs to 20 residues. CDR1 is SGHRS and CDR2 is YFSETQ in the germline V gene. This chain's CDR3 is CASRGPGTSGVLSGANVLTF. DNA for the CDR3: TGCGCCAGCAGAGGGCCCGGGACTAGCGGGGTCCTTTCTGGGGCCAACGTCCTGACTTTC. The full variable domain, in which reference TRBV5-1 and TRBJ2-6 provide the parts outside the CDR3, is KAGVTQTPRYLIKTRGQQVTLSCSPISGHRSVSWYQQTPGQGLQFLFEYFSETQRNKGNFPGRFSGRQFSNSRSEMNVSTLELGDSALYLCASRGPGTSGVLSGANVLTFGAGSRLTVL.

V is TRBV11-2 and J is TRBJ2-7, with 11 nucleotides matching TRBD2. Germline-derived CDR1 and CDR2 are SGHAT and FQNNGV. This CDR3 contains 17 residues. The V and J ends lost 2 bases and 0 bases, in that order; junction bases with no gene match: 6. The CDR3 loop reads CASSLNFGLAGSYEQYF. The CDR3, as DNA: TGTGCCAGCAGCTTAAATTTCGGACTAGCGGGCTCCTACGAGCAGTACTTC.

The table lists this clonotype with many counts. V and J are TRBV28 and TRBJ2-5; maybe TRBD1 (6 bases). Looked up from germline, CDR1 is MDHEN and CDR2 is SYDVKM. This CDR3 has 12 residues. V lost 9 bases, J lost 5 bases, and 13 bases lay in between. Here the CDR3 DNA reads TGTGCCAGGAGGGACATTCGGGAGACCCAGTACTTC. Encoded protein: CARRDIRETQYF.

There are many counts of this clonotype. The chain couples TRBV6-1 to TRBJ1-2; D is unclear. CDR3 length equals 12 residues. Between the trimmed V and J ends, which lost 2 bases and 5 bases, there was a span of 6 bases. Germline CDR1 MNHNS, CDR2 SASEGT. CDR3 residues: CASSEFSYGYTF. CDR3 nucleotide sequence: TGTGCCAGCAGTGAATTTAGTTATGGCTACACCTTC.

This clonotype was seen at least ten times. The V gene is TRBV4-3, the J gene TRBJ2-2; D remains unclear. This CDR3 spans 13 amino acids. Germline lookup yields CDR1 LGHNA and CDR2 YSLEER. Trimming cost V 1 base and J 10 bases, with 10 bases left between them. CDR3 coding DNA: TGCGCCAGCAGCCAAGGAGATGCCGCGGAGCTGTTTTTT. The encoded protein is CASSQGDAAELFF.

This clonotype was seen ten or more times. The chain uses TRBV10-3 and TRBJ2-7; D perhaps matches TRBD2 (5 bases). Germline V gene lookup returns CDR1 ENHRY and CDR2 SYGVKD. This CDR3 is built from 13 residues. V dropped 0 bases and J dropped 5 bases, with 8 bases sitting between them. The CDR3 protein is CAISESAGNEQYF. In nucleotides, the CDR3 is TGTGCCATCAGTGAGTCGGCCGGGAACGAGCAGTACTTC.

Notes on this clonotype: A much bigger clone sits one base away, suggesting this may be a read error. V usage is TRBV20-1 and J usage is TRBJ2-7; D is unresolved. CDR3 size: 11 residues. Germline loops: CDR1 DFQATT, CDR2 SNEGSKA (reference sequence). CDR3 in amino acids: CSASQFYEQCF. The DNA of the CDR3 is TGCAGTGCTAGCCAGTTCTACGAGCAGTGCTTC.

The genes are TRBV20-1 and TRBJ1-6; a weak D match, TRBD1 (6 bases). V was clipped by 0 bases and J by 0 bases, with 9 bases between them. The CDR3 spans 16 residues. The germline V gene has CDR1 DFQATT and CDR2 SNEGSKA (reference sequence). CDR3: CSARDTGSSYNSPLHF. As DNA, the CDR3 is TGCAGTGCTAGAGATACAGGGAGCTCCTATAATTCACCCCTCCACTTT.

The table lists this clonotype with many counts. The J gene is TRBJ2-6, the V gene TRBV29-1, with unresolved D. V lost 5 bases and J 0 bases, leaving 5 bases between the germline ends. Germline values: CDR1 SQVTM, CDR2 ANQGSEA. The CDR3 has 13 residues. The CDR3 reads CSVSSSGANVLTF. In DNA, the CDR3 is TGCAGCGTTTCAAGCTCTGGGGCCAACGTCCTGACTTTC. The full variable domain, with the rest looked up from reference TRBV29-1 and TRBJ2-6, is SAVISQKPSRDICQRGTSLTIQCQVDSQVTMMFWYRQQPGQSLTLIATANQGSEATYESGFVIDKFPISRPNLTFSTLTVSNMSPEDSSIYLCSVSSSGANVLTFGAGSRLTVL.

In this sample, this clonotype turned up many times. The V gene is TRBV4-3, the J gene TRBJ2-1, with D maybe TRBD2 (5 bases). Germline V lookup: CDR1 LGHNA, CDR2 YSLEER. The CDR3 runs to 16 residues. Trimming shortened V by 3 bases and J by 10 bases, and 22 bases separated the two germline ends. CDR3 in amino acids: CASSQEVGSSAREQFF. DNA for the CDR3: TGCGCCAGCAGCCAGGAGGTAGGGAGTTCGGCACGGGAGCAGTTCTTC.

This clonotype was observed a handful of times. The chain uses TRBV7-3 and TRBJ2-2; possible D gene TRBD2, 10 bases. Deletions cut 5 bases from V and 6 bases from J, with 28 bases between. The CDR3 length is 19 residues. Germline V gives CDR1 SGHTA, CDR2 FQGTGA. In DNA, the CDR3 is TGTGCCAGCAGCCGACAGGGGGGCACTAGCGGGACACATTCCGGGGAGCTGTTTTTT. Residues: CASSRQGGTSGTHSGELFF.

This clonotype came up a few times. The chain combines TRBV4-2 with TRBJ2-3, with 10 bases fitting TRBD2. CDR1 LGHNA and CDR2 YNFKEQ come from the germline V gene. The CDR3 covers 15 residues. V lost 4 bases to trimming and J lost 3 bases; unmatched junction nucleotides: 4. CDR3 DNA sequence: TGTGCCAGCAGCCCCAAGCGGGAGGGGACAGATACGCAGTATTTT. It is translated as CASSPKREGTDTQYF.

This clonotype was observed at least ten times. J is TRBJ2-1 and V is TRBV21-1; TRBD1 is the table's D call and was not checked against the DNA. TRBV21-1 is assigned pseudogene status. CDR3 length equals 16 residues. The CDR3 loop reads CASSKARDKVYNEQFF. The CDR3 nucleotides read TGTGCCAGCAGCAAAGCCCGGGACAAGGTCTACAATGAGCAGTTCTTC.

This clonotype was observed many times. The CDR3 loop is CSASPTGQGNQPQHF. CDR3 coding DNA: TGCAGTGCTAGCCCAACTGGACAGGGCAATCAGCCCCAGCATTTT. The chain employs TRBV20-1 and TRBJ1-5; TRBD1 matches at 7 bases. The CDR3 runs 15 residues. Unmatched junction bases numbered 7, after V lost 3 bases and J lost 2 bases. Germline CDR1 is DFQATT and CDR2 is SNEGSKA (reference sequence).

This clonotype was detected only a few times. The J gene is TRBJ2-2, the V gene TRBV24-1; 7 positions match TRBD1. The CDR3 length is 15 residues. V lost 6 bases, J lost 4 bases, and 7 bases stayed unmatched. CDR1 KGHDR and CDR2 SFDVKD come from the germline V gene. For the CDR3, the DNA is TGTGCCACCAGTCTCTCGGGACAGACCACCGGGGAGCTGTTTTTT. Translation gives CATSLSGQTTGELFF.

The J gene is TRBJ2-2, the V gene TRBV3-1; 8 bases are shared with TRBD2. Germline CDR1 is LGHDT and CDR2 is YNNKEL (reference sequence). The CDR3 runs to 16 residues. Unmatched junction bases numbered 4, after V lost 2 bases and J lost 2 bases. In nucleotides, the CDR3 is TGTGCCAGCAGCCAATGGCGGGGGGCTAACACCGGGGAGCTGTTTTTT. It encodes CASSQWRGANTGELFF.